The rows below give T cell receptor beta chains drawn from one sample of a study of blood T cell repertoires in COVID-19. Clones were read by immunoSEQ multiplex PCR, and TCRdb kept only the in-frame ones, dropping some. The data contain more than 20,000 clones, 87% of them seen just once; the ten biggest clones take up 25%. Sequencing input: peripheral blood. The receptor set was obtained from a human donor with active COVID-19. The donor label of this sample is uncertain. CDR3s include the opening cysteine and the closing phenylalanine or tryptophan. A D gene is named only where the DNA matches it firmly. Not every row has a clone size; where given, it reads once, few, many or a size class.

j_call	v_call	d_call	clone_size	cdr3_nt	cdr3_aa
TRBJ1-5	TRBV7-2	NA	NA	TGTGCCAGCAGCTTCAGCGGGCCCATCGCCCAGCATTTT	CASSFSGPIAQHF
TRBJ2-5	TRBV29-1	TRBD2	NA	TGCAGCGTTGAGATGCGGGGGGAGGGGGAGACCCAGTACTTC	CSVEMRGEGETQYF
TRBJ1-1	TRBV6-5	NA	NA	TGTGCCAGCAGTCTGACAGGTGTAGCAGGGGCTTTCTTT	CASSLTGVAGAFF
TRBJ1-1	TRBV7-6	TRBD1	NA	TGTGCCAGCAGCTTAGCCCGGAGGGGGGCAGGGGGGAACACTGAAGCTTTCTTT	CASSLARRGAGGNTEAFF
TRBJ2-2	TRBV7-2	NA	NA	TGTGCCAGCAGCCGCCCGACGGGAATGAACACCGGGGAGCTGTTTTTT	CASSRPTGMNTGELFF
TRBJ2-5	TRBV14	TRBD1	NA	TGTGCCAGCAGCCAATGGAGCGGGACAGGGGCCCCCGAGACCCAGTACTTC	CASSQWSGTGAPETQYF
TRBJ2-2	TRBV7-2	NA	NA	TGTGCCAGCAGCTTAGAACGAGGCACCGGGGAGCTGTTTTTT	CASSLERGTGELFF
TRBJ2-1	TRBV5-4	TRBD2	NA	TGTGCCAGCAGCTTGATCGGGCGGGGGGGCTCCGATGAGCAGTTCTTC	CASSLIGRGGSDEQFF
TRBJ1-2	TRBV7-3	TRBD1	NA	TGTGCCAGCAGCTTAACGACAGGGGCCACCTCCACCGGCTACACCTTC	CASSLTTGATSTGYTF
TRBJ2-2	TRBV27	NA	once	TGTGCCAGCAATCAGAAGGGGATTCACACCGGGGAGCTGTTTTTT	CASNQKGIHTGELFF
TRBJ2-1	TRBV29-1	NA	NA	TGCAGCGCTCACAGGGTTAGCAATGAGCAGTTCTTC	CSAHRVSNEQFF
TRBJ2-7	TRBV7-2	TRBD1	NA	TGTGCCAGCAGCGCACACAGGGGGGTCTACGAGCAGTACTTC	CASSAHRGVYEQYF
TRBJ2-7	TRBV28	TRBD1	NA	TGTGCCAGCAGTTTAGATAACCGGGACAGCTCAATCTTC	CASSLDNRDSSIF
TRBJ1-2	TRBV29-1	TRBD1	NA	TGCAGCGTTGAAGAGGCTACAGGGGCTCAATGGGATGGCTACACCTTC	CSVEEATGAQWDGYTF
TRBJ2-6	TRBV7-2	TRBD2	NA	TGTGCCAGCAGCATGACTAGCGGATCTGGGGCCAACGTCCTGACTTTC	CASSMTSGSGANVLTF
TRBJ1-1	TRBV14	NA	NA	TGTGCCAGCAGCCATATATCGGTCGGGAACACTGAAGCTTTCTTT	CASSHISVGNTEAFF
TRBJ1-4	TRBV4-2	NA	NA	TGTGCCAGCAGCCAAGATCTAGAGTCTGAAAAACTGTTTTTT	CASSQDLESEKLFF
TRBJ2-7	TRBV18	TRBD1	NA	TGTGCCAGCTCACTCCCACAGGGGCTATTCTACGAGCAGTACTTC	CASSLPQGLFYEQYF
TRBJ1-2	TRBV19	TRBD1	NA	TGTGCCACCCTAGAACGGTGGGACAGACAAAAAAACGACTATGGCTACACCTTC	CATLERWDRQKNDYGYTF
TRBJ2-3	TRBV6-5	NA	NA	TGTGCCAGCAGCCTAACAGTTTTGGCGCAGTATTTT	CASSLTVLAQYF
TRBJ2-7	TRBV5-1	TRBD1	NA	TGCGCCAGCAGCTCCTCTGGACAGGCGGTCTACGAGCAGTACTTC	CASSSSGQAVYEQYF
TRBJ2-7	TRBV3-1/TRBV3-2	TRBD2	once	TGTGCCAGCAGCCAAGATCCGGGGGGGGCCTACGAGCAGTACTTC	CASSQDPGGAYEQYF
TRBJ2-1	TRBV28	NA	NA	TGTGCCAGCAGTTTCCGGTCGTACAATGAGCAGTTCTTC	CASSFRSYNEQFF
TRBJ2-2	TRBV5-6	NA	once	TGTGCCAGCAGCTTGAGGTGGAGTGGAAACACCGGGGAGCTGTTTTTT	CASSLRWSGNTGELFF
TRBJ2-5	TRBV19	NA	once	TGTGCCAGTAGCAAGCTAGCGAACCAAGAGACCCAGTACTTC	CASSKLANQETQYF
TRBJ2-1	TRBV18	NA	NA	TGTGCCAGCTCACCACCACTAAATAGCGATGAGCAGTTCTTC	CASSPPLNSDEQFF
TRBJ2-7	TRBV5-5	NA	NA	TGTGCCAGCAGCGTACTGGCAGGGCCCTACGAGCAGTACTTC	CASSVLAGPYEQYF
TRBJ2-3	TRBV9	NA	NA	TGTGCCAGCAGCACTACCGGAACAGATACGCAGTATTTT	CASSTTGTDTQYF
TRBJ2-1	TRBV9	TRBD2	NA	TGTGCCAGCAGCCGACAAGGACTAGCGGTAGACAATGAGCAGTTCTTC	CASSRQGLAVDNEQFF
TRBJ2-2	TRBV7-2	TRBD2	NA	TGTGCCAGCAGCTTAGTGGTACTAGCGGGACTCTACACCGGGGAGCTGTTTTTT	CASSLVVLAGLYTGELFF
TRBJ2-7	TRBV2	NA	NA	TGTGCCCTCAAAGGGGGGGTAGAGGGCGAGCAGTACTTC	CALKGGVEGEQYF
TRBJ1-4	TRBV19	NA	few	TGTGCCAGTAGTAACCTTCGGGGAGGGACTAATGAAAAACTGTTTTTT	CASSNLRGGTNEKLFF
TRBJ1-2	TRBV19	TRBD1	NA	TGTGCCAGTAGTAGAGACAGGGGGCATGGCTACACCTTC	CASSRDRGHGYTF
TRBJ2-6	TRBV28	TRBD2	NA	TGTGCCAGCAGCTTAGCGGGAGCTGGGGCCAACGTCCTGACTTTC	CASSLAGAGANVLTF
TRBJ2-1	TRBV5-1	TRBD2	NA	TGCGCCAGCAGCTTGAATAGCGGGGGGGCAGCCAATGAGCAGTTCTTC	CASSLNSGGAANEQFF
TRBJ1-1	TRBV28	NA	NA	TGTGCCAGCCGCCCGAACGGGGGAATTTCCGCTGAAGCTTTCTTT	CASRPNGGISAEAFF
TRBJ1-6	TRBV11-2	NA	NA	TGTGCCAGCAGCTTAGTTGGGGCTAATTCACCCCTCCACTTT	CASSLVGANSPLHF
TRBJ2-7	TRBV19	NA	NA	TGTGCCAGTAGTACGAACCTCCTCAGGACAGCCGACGAGCAGTACTTC	CASSTNLLRTADEQYF
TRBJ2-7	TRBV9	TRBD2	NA	TGTGCCAGCAGCGTAGGGCTAGCGGGAGAGAACTACGAGCAGTACTTC	CASSVGLAGENYEQYF
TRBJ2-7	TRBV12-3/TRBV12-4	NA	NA	TGTGCCAGCAGTTTAGGGGGGCAGGGGCACGTCCTCTTC	CASSLGGQGHVLF
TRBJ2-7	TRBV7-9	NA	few	TGTGCCAGCAGCTTATCTAGCGTTTCCTACGAGCAGTACTTC	CASSLSSVSYEQYF
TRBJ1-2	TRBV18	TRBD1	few	TGTGCCAGCTCACTTCAACAGGGGCGGCTTCACTATGGCTACACCTTC	CASSLQQGRLHYGYTF
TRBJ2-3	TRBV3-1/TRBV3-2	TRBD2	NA	TGTGCCAGCAGCCAAGATATGGGGACTACCGCAAAAGATACGCAGTATTTT	CASSQDMGTTAKDTQYF
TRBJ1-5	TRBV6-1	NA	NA	TGTGCCAGCAGTGATCCTCTGCGGGGGGGGCAGGTCAATCAGCCCCAGCATTTT	CASSDPLRGGQVNQPQHF
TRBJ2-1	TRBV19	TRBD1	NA	TGTGCCAGTAGTATATTTGGGGGGACAGGGGATATCTACAATGAGCAGTTCTTC	CASSIFGGTGDIYNEQFF
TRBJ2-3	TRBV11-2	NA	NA	TGTGCCAGCAGCTCCGGGACTTCCGCAGATACGCAGTATTTT	CASSSGTSADTQYF